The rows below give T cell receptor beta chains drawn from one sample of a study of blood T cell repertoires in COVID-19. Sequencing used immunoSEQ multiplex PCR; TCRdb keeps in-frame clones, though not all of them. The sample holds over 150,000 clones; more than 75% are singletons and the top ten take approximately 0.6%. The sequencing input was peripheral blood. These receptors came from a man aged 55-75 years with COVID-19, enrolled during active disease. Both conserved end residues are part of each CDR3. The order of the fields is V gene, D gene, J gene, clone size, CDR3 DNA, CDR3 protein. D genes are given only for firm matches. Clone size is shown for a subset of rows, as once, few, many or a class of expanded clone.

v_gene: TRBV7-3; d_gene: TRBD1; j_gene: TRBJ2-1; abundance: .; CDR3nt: TGTGCCAGCAGCTTAACGGCTACAGGGGGCCGGAGTGAGCAGTTCTTC; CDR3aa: CASSLTATGGRSEQFF
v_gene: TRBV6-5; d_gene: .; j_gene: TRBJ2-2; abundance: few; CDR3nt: TGTGCCAGCAGCTGGACGGGGTACACCGGGGAGCTGTTTTTT; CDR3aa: CASSWTGYTGELFF
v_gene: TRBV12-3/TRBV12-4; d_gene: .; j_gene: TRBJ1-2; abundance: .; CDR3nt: TGTGCCAGCAGTCCGGAGTCTAACTATGGCTACACCTTC; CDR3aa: CASSPESNYGYTF
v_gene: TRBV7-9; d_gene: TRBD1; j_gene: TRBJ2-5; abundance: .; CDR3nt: TGTGCCAGCAGCTTGGGGACAGGCCAAGAGACCCAGTACTTC; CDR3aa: CASSLGTGQETQYF
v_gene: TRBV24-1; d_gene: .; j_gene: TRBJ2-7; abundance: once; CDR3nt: TGTGCCACCAGTGATACTGGGAGAGGCTACGAGCAGTACTTC; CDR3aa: CATSDTGRGYEQYF
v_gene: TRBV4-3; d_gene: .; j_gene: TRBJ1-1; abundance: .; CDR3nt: TGCGCCAGCAGCCAAGATTTCGGGGAAATGAACACTGAAGCTTTCTTT; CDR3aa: CASSQDFGEMNTEAFF
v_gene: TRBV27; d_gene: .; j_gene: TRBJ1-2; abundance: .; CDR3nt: TGTGCCAGCAGTTTCGCAGGCGATACTGAGGGCTACACCTTC; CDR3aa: CASSFAGDTEGYTF
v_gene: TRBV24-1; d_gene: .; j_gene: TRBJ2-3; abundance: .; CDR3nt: TGTGCCACCAGTTCTTGGAGCCAAACCCCCACAGATACGCAGTATTTT; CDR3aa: CATSSWSQTPTDTQYF
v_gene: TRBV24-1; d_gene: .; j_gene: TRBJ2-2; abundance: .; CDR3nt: TGTGCCACCAGTGATTTGGGAAATTCAGGGTTAGCGAACACCGGGGAGCTGTTTTTT; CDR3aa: CATSDLGNSGLANTGELFF
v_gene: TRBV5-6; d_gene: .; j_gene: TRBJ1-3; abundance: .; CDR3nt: TGTGCCAGCAGCCGGACAGCCTCTGGAAACACCATATATTTT; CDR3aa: CASSRTASGNTIYF
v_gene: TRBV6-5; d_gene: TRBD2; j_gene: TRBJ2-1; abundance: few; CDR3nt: TGTGCCAGCGGCGGGACTAGCGGGGGATACAATGAGCAGTTCTTC; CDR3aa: CASGGTSGGYNEQFF
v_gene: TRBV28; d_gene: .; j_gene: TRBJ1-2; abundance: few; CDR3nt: TGTGCCAGCAGTTTAACTGTGGGGCCGGGCTACACCTTC; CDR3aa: CASSLTVGPGYTF
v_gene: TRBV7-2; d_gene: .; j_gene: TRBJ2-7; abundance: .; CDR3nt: TGTGCCAGCCAAAGAGACAGGAGCTCCTACGAGCAGTACTTC; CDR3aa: CASQRDRSSYEQYF
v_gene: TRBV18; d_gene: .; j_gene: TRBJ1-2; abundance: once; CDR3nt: TGTGCCAGCTCACCAGGCAGGGTGTTGGGCTATGGCTACACCTTC; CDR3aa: CASSPGRVLGYGYTF
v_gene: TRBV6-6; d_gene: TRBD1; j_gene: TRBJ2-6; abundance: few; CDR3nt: TGTGCCAGCAGTTTACGACAGGGGGCTGGGGCCAACGTCCTGACTTTC; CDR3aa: CASSLRQGAGANVLTF
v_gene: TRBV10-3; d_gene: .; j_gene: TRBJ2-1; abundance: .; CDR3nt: TGTGCCATCAGTTCCCGGGACTTGTACAATGAGCAGTTCTTC; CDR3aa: CAISSRDLYNEQFF
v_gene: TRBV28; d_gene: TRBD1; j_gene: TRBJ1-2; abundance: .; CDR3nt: TGTGCCAGCAGCCAAACAGGGGCGAACGCTAACTATGGCTACACCTTC; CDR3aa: CASSQTGANANYGYTF
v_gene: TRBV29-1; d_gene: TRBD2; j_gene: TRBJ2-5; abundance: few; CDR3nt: TGCAGCGTTCGGATAGCGGGAGTCAGGCAAGAGACCCAGTACTTC; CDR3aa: CSVRIAGVRQETQYF
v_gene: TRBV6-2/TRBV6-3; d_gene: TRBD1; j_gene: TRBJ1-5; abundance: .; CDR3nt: TGTGCCAGCAGTTACCCTTCCCCGGGACAGGGGAAGTTGCTGGGCAATCAGCCCCAGCATTTT; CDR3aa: CASSYPSPGQGKLLGNQPQHF
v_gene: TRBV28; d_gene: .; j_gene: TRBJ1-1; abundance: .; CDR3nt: TGTGCCAGCAGTCTAACCCCGGGACAAGGGATGAACACTGAAGCTTTCTTT; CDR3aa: CASSLTPGQGMNTEAFF
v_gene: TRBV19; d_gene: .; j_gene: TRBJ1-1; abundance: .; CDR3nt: TGTGCCAGTCTTACAGTCCGGGGCACTGAAGCTTTCTTT; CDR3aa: CASLTVRGTEAFF
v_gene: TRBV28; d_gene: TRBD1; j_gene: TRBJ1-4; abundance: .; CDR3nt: TGTGCCACCCCGGGACAGGGCAAGGAAAAACTGTTTTTT; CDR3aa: CATPGQGKEKLFF
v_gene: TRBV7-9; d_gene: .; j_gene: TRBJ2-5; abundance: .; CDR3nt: TGTGCCAGCAGACTAGCAGGGGGGGAGACCCAGTACTTC; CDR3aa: CASRLAGGETQYF
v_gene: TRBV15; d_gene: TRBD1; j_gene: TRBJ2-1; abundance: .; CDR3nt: TGTGCCACCAGCCTGGACAGGGGTACATACAATGAGCAGTTCTTC; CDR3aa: CATSLDRGTYNEQFF
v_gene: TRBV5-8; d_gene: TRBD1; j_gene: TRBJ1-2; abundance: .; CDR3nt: TGTGCCAGCAGTTTCGCGGACAGGGAATATGGCTACACCTTC; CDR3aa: CASSFADREYGYTF
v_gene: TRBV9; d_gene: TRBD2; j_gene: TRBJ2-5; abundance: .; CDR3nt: TGTGCCAGCAGCCCGCGACTAGCGGGGGGTTTAACGGAGACCCAGTACTTC; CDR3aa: CASSPRLAGGLTETQYF
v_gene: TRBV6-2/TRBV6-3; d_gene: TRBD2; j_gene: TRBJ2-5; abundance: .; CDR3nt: TGTGCCAGCAGTCCCCAAGCGGGAGAAGGGGAGACCCAGTACTTC; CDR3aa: CASSPQAGEGETQYF
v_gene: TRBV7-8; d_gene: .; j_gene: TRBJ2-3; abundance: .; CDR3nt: TGTGCCAGCAGCTTGGGCCGACTAGGGAAAGATCCGCAGTATTTT; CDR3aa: CASSLGRLGKDPQYF
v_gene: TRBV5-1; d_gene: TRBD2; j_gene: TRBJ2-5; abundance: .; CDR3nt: TGCGCCAGCAGCGAGTCCGGGGGGGCCCAAGAGACCCAGTACTTC; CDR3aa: CASSESGGAQETQYF